Each of the 26 T cell receptor beta chains below was sequenced from the same sample in a study of PD-1 blockade in classical Hodgkin lymphoma. Time point given: cycle 4 day 1 (C4D1), after six to seven weeks of nivolumab. After autologous stem cell transplantation all patients relapsed, and prior brentuximab vedotin exposure differed between cohorts. The table came from immunoSEQ multiplex PCR; TCRdb's copy has only in-frame clones and leaves some out. The sample lists 50,000 to 65,000 clones; just over 90% were seen once. The sample in question was peripheral blood mononuclear cells (PBMCs), obtained before the fourth cycle of nivolumab. The receptors stem from a human donor with classical Hodgkin lymphoma.

This clone was observed at least ten times. V gene TRBV4-1 combines with J gene TRBJ2-4; D might be TRBD1 or TRBD2, each matching 6 bases. Germline-derived CDR1 and CDR2 are MGHRA and YSYEKL. CDR3 length equals 16 residues. Deletions cut 1 base from V and 4 bases from J, with 14 bases between. The chain's CDR3 is CASSQVGGGPKNIQYF. The CDR3 DNA follows: TGCGCCAGCAGCCAAGTAGGGGGAGGCCCTAAAAACATTCAGTACTTC.

The V gene is TRBV27, the J gene TRBJ2-3; either TRBD1 or TRBD2 may supply D (5 bases each). CDR1 and CDR2 (germline): MNHEY, SMNVEV (reference sequence). The CDR3 has 16 residues. V lost 3 bases to trimming and J lost 0 bases, with 13 bases between them. This CDR3 is CASSFGAPYSTDTQYF. The CDR3 nucleotides read TGTGCCAGCAGTTTCGGGGCGCCCTATAGCACAGATACGCAGTATTTT.

V and J are TRBV18 and TRBJ2-7; D is undetermined. Germline CDR1 reads KGHSH; CDR2 reads LQKENI. Trimming shortened V by 4 bases and J by 3 bases, and 7 bases separated the two germline ends. The CDR3 length is 12 residues. CDR3 in DNA: TGTGCCAGCTCACTCTCCAACTACGAGCAGTACTTC. It codes for CASSLSNYEQYF.

V and J are TRBV28 and TRBJ2-5; 9 bases are shared with TRBD2. V dropped 3 bases and J dropped 1; count of bases not matched to a gene: 6. The CDR3 is made up of 16 amino acids. Germline CDR1 and CDR2: MDHEN and SYDVKM. The CDR3 loop is CASSLSGGTLQETQYF. The CDR3, as DNA: TGTGCCAGCAGTTTGAGCGGGGGGACACTCCAAGAGACCCAGTACTTC.

V gene TRBV4-1 combines with J gene TRBJ1-5; TRBD1 is a possible D gene (5 bases). V lost 1 base, J lost 1 base, and 8 bases lay in between. CDR1 and CDR2 from the germline V gene are MGHRA and YSYEKL. The CDR3 totals 15 residues. CDR3 protein: CASSQGQGSNQPQHF. The CDR3 DNA reads as TGCGCCAGCAGCCAAGGCCAGGGAAGCAATCAGCCCCAGCATTTT.

This chain uses TRBV19 with TRBJ1-3; 10 nucleotides agree with TRBD1. The CDR3 runs to 15 residues. From germline, CDR1 is LNHDA and CDR2 SQIVND (reference sequence). The ends lost 3 bases at V and 4 bases at J; junction bases unmatched: 3. The CDR3 sequence: CASSIDRGQGNTIYF. CDR3 bases: TGTGCCAGTAGTATCGACAGGGGGCAAGGAAACACCATATATTTT.

The chain links TRBV28 to TRBJ1-6; the D gene is possibly TRBD1 (6 bases). V was pared by 2 bases and J by 0 bases, with 11 bases between. CDR3 length: 17 residues. Per the germline V gene, CDR1 is MDHEN and CDR2 is SYDVKM. This CDR3 reads CASSLTGTSSYNSPLHF. CDR3 DNA: TGTGCCAGCAGTTTAACAGGGACGAGCTCCTATAATTCACCCCTCCACTTT.

This sequence joins TRBV11-2 and TRBJ1-2; 8 bases map to TRBD1. Germline V gives CDR1 SGHAT, CDR2 FQNNGV. The V gene end was trimmed by 1 base and the J gene end by 4 bases; junction bases not matched to a gene: 2. There are 14 residues in the CDR3. The CDR3 region is CASSLGTGSYGYTF. The CDR3 bases are TGTGCCAGCAGCTTAGGGACAGGGAGCTATGGCTACACCTTC.

This CDR3 is CASSPQGANEKLFF. The CDR3 DNA sequence: TGTGCCAGCAGCCCGCAGGGGGCAAACGAAAAACTGTTTTTT. The chain links TRBV5-4 to TRBJ1-4; 8 positions match TRBD1. Germline CDR1 is SGHNT and CDR2 is YYREEE (reference sequence). There are 14 residues in the CDR3. The V gene end was trimmed by 4 bases and the J gene end by 8 bases; junction bases not matched to a gene: 7. The variable domain in full, with the rest retrieved from reference TRBV5-4 and TRBJ1-4, is ETGVTQSPTHLIKTRGQQVTLRCSSQSGHNTVSWYQQALGQGPQFIFQYYREEENGRGNFPPRFSGLQFPNYSSELNVNALELDDSALYLCASSPQGANEKLFFGSGTQLSVL.

The chain carries TRBV4-2 and TRBJ1-3, with no clear D. Germline assignment: CDR1 LGHNA and CDR2 YNFKEQ. Deletions cut 5 bases from V and 2 bases from J, with 13 bases between. CDR3 length equals 15 residues. DNA of the CDR3: TGTGCCAGCAGCTTGGGGTCTGGGACTGGAAACACCATATATTTT. Encoded protein: CASSLGSGTGNTIYF.

The V and J genes are TRBV28 and TRBJ2-7, with TRBD2 identical over 8 bases. The CDR3 has 17 amino acids. J was trimmed by 4 bases and V by 3 bases; bases with no gene match: 14. Germline values: CDR1 MDHEN, CDR2 SYDVKM. CDR3 DNA: TGTGCCAGCAGTTTGTCAGGCAGCGGGAGAATCGGGTACGAGCAGTACTTC. Translation: CASSLSGSGRIGYEQYF. Complete variable domain (other parts from reference TRBV28 and TRBJ2-7): DVKVTQSSRYLVKRTGEKVFLECVQDMDHENMFWYRQDPGLGLRLIYFSYDVKMKEKGDIPEGYSVSREKKERFSLILESASTNQTSMYLCASSLSGSGRIGYEQYFGPGTRLTVT.

DNA for the CDR3: TGTGCCATCGTAGGACAGGCGAAATCCTATGGCTACACCTTC. Protein sequence: CAIVGQAKSYGYTF. The chain has TRBV28 and TRBJ1-2, with 7 positions matching TRBD1. With V trimmed by 10 bases and J by 4 bases, 12 bases remained unmatched. The CDR3 is 14 residues long. Germline CDR1 and CDR2: MDHEN and SYDVKM.

This chain connects TRBV23-1 to TRBJ1-6, with TRBD1 matching 7 bases. TRBV23-1 is classed as an ORF, of uncertain function. This CDR3 contains 15 residues. The junction had 1 base not matched to a gene; V was cut back by 2 bases and J by 3 bases. In nucleotides, the CDR3 is TGCGCCAGCAGTCAAGGGACAGACTATAATTCACCCCTCCACTTT. Its protein is CASSQGTDYNSPLHF.

Within the sample, this clone is hyperexpanded. Other DNA sequences of this sample code for an identical CDR3. This sequence joins TRBV28 and TRBJ2-1, with TRBD2 identical over 10 bases. CDR3 length equals 17 residues. Germline CDR1 and CDR2: MDHEN and SYDVKM. V gave up 0 bases and J gave up 1 base; unmatched junction bases: 3. The CDR3 here is CASSLWASGSSYNEQFF. CDR3 nucleotide sequence: TGTGCCAGCAGTTTATGGGCTAGCGGGAGTTCCTACAATGAGCAGTTCTTC. Using reference TRBV28 and TRBJ2-1 for the parts outside the CDR3, the full variable domain is DVKVTQSSRYLVKRTGEKVFLECVQDMDHENMFWYRQDPGLGLRLIYFSYDVKMKEKGDIPEGYSVSREKKERFSLILESASTNQTSMYLCASSLWASGSSYNEQFFGPGTRLTVL.

The rearrangement joins TRBV28 to TRBJ2-1; D is possibly TRBD1 (7 bases). CDR1 and CDR2 from the germline V gene are MDHEN and SYDVKM. There are 17 residues in the CDR3. Trimming pared 2 bases from V and 6 bases from J, leaving 20 bases between. The CDR3 sequence: CASSLIGVRGAFNEQFF. The CDR3 DNA reads as TGTGCCAGCAGTTTAATAGGGGTCAGGGGGGCATTCAATGAGCAGTTCTTC. Full variable domain (remainder filled in from reference TRBV28 and TRBJ2-1): DVKVTQSSRYLVKRTGEKVFLECVQDMDHENMFWYRQDPGLGLRLIYFSYDVKMKEKGDIPEGYSVSREKKERFSLILESASTNQTSMYLCASSLIGVRGAFNEQFFGPGTRLTVL.

The J gene is TRBJ2-1, the V gene TRBV27; D not resolved. The CDR3 consists of 12 residues. V lost 3 bases and J lost 9, with 9 bases in between. CDR1 is MNHEY and CDR2 is SMNVEV in the germline V gene (reference sequence). The CDR3 here is CASSLGGSEQFF. The DNA for the CDR3 is TGTGCCAGCAGTTTGGGCGGAAGTGAGCAGTTCTTC.

The V gene is TRBV28, the J gene TRBJ2-1; D gene ambiguous. There are 10 residues in the CDR3. Trimming left V 8 bases short and J 16 bases short, with 15 bases between. Germline CDR1 and CDR2: MDHEN and SYDVKM. The CDR3 DNA sequence: TGTGCCAGCCAGGAAAATGAGCGCTTCTTC. It is translated as CASQENERFF. The variable domain in full, completed from reference TRBV28 and TRBJ2-1, reads DVKVTQSSRYLVKRTGEKVFLECVQDMDHENMFWYRQDPGLGLRLIYFSYDVKMKEKGDIPEGYSVSREKKERFSLILESASTNQTSMYLCASQENERFFGPGTRLTVL.

This clone was picked up one time. The rearrangement uses TRBV7-9 and TRBJ2-5; D unclear. The better agreement between TRBJ2-7 and the DNA end casts doubt on the J call. Germline V lookup: CDR1 SEHNR, CDR2 FQNEAQ (reference sequence). This CDR3 region has 14 residues. DNA for the CDR3: TGTGCCAGCAGCCTTGGCACGTTGGCTTACGAGCAGTACTTC. Protein sequence: CASSLGTLAYEQYF.

Here the CDR3 DNA reads TGTGCCAGCAAGTTTGCGTCCCAAGAGACCCAGTACTTC. Amino acid sequence: CASKFASQETQYF. The chain links TRBV27 to TRBJ2-5; D is undetermined. The V gene's germline CDR1 is MNHEY and CDR2 SMNVEV (reference sequence). This CDR3 region has 13 residues. Trimming pared 7 bases from V and 1 base from J, leaving 10 bases between.

The chain has TRBV7-9 and TRBJ2-7; the D gene is possibly TRBD2 (6 bases). CDR3 length: 14 amino acids. Germline V gene lookup returns CDR1 SEHNR and CDR2 FQNEAQ (reference sequence). Trimming shortened V by 8 bases and J by 4 bases, and 18 bases separated the two germline ends. This chain's CDR3 is CASAGWESPYEQYF. The CDR3 nucleotides read TGTGCCAGCGCGGGGTGGGAGTCACCATACGAGCAGTACTTC.

The chain uses TRBV7-8 and TRBJ1-4; D remains unclear. This CDR3 region has 14 residues. The germline V gene encodes CDR1 SGHVS and CDR2 FQNEAQ. The V and J ends lost 5 bases and 3 bases respectively, with 10 bases between them. CDR3 nucleotide sequence: TGTGCCAGCAGCAAAGGGATGGCTAATGAAAAACTGTTTTTT. As protein: CASSKGMANEKLFF.

J is TRBJ2-1 and V is TRBV4-2; 7 positions agree with TRBD2. The CDR3 consists of 19 residues. With 1 base clipped from V and 0 bases from J, the junction kept 12 bases outside the gene matches. Germline lookup yields CDR1 LGHNA and CDR2 YNFKEQ. CDR3 in DNA: TGTGCCAGCAGCCAAGGAGGGGCTGGCGGGGGTACCTCCTACAATGAGCAGTTCTTC. Encoded protein: CASSQGGAGGGTSYNEQFF.

This sequence joins TRBV5-8 and TRBJ2-2; the D is unclear. The CDR3 totals 16 residues. The V and J ends lost 0 bases and 0 bases respectively, with 9 bases between them. Germline V gives CDR1 SGHTS, CDR2 YDEGEE. This CDR3 reads CASSLGHGANTGELFF. CDR3 nucleotide sequence: TGTGCCAGCAGCTTGGGACACGGAGCGAACACCGGGGAGCTGTTTTTT.

This chain links TRBV6-6 with TRBJ1-2; D might be TRBD1 (5 bases). CDR1 MNHNY and CDR2 SVGAGI come from the germline V gene (reference sequence). The V end was cut by 6 bases, the J end by 0 bases, with 11 bases between. The CDR3 runs to 14 residues. CDR3: CASSPLTANYGYTF. The CDR3 bases are TGTGCCAGCAGCCCCCTGACAGCTAACTATGGCTACACCTTC.

This clone appeared a single time. The chain combines TRBV19 with TRBJ1-5; D is ambiguous. CDR1 and CDR2 (germline): LNHDA, SQIVND (reference sequence). The CDR3 runs 15 residues. Trimming cost V 0 bases and J 2 bases, with 8 bases left between them. CDR3 amino acids: CASSIEGFRNQPQHF. CDR3 coding DNA: TGTGCCAGTAGTATAGAGGGGTTTCGCAATCAGCCCCAGCATTTT.

V usage is TRBV28 and J usage is TRBJ2-4, with 7 bases identical to TRBD1. J was trimmed by 8 bases and V by 4 bases; bases with no gene match: 2. The germline CDR1 and CDR2 sequences are MDHEN and SYDVKM. This CDR3 comprises 12 residues. The DNA of the CDR3 is TGTGCCAGCAGTTCAGACAGGGACATTCAGTACTTC. Translated, it gives CASSSDRDIQYF.